This T cell receptor beta chain was identified in a study of OX40 agonist ivuxolimab in advanced cancers. Study as a whole: Participants averaged approximately 65 years of age (range about 23 to 90) and were roughly 83% male. People who had prior anti-PD-1, anti-PD-L1 or anti-CTLA-4 therapy could take part, and approximately 43% had some. Study-wide results and caveats: At 0.1 to 3.0 mg/kg, CD4+ and CD8+ blood T cells expanded clonally by week 6. The 0.1-3.0 mg/kg partial responders had among the lowest clonal expansion.

In germline, CDR1 is MDHEN, CDR2 SYDVKM. The CDR3 covers 16 residues. The V and J ends lost 7 bases and 2 bases, in that order; junction bases with no gene match: 12. For this clone: Its antigen is undetermined.

Here immunoSEQ multiplex PCR was the method, and the copy in TCRdb shows in-frame clones only, minus some. Altogether 65,000 to 80,000 clones are present, approximately 82% being singletons, with the ten largest covering roughly 6.8%. The material sequenced was CD4+ or CD8+ T cells sorted from blood, taken in a trial of the OX40 agonist ivuxolimab. The chain recombines TRBV28 with TRBJ1-1; 8 nucleotides agree with TRBD1. This sequence originates from an adult with an advanced solid tumor such as melanoma, head and neck, liver or kidney cancer. The CDR3 loop reads CASNAGQGGKNTEAFF. The CDR3 DNA follows: TGTGCCAGCAATGCTGGACAGGGAGGGAAAAACACTGAAGCTTTCTTT.